This T cell receptor beta chain was sequenced for a study of persistence of HIV-infected CD4 T cells. Whole-study findings and limits: Antigen-responding cells were enriched for degenerate expanded CDR3beta sequences. CMV- and Gag-responding cells had lower TCRbeta richness than CD3/CD28-responding cells. Proviral oligoclonality tracked with TCR oligoclonality within the same sorted cells.

Sequencing used immunoSEQ version 4 in survey mode. Data came from immunoSEQ multiplex PCR; TCRdb stores just in-frame clones and leaves some out. The repertoire holds roughly 34,000 clones, with roughly 80% as singletons. For this clone: Its specificity is unknown.

Lysates of CMV-infected fibroblasts at 10 ug/mL stimulated these cells. Memory cells lacking CD40L and CD69 with high CD45RO were sorted. For less than 20 hours, CD8-depleted PBMCs received anti-CD28/CD49d costimulation, a CD40-blocking antibody and enfuvirtide. Germline V gene data show CDR1 as LNHDA and CDR2 as SQIVND (reference sequence). The CDR3 is made up of 16 amino acids. The V end lost 6 bases, the J end lost 4 bases, and 18 bases lay between the germline ends. The chain employs TRBV19 and TRBJ1-4; perhaps TRBD1 as D (6 bases). The sequencing here drew on CD4+ T cells sorted from PBMCs after approximately 20-hour stimulation, taken from a patient who received antiretroviral therapy. This TCR came from an adult woman with HIV who was CMV-seropositive. The CDR3: CASRNAAGVYNEKLFF. DNA for the CDR3: TGTGCCAGTAGAAACGCCGCAGGGGTCTATAATGAAAAACTGTTTTTT.